This T cell receptor (beta chain) was recovered during a study of blood T cell repertoires in COVID-19. TCRdb keeps only in-frame clones here, not all; method: immunoSEQ multiplex PCR. The data hold hundreds of thousands of clones, with roughly 90% observed a single time. This clone showed up just a few times. The CDR3 length is 17 residues. V was trimmed by 5 bases and J by 0 bases, leaving 17 bases between them. Looked up from germline, CDR1 is MDHEN and CDR2 is SYDVKM. The sample consisted of peripheral blood. This TCR was sampled from a woman aged 25 to 39 with COVID-19, enrolled during active disease. The gene calls are TRBV28 and TRBJ1-3; tentative D call: TRBD1 (6 bases). This chain's CDR3 is CASSVLVGGHSGNTIYF. CDR3 DNA sequence: TGTGCCAGCAGTGTTTTGGTAGGGGGACACTCTGGAAACACCATATATTTT.